This TCR beta chain was sequenced for a study of cytomegalovirus exposure and HLA in healthy donors. Healthy donors of bone marrow made up the group. The primer mix had 60 Vbeta and 13 Jbeta primers. Some clones are missing from TCRdb's copy, which holds only in-frame ones; the method was immunoSEQ multiplex PCR. The sample lists about 110,000 clones, 76% occurring once. The CDR3 spans 16 residues. The germline V gene encodes CDR1 MDHEN and CDR2 SYDVKM. The V end lost 2 bases, the J end lost 3 bases, and 11 bases lay between the germline ends. The sequenced material came from PBMCs. The V gene is TRBV28, the J gene TRBJ2-6; TRBD1 might be the D (6 bases). This receptor was taken from a man aged 35 to 55 in good health and CMV-seropositive. CDR3 loop: CASSLPQGSGANVLTF. As DNA, the CDR3 is TGTGCCAGCAGTTTACCCCAGGGGAGTGGGGCCAACGTCCTGACTTTC.